This TCR beta chain comes out of a study of T cell repertoires in cytomegalovirus infection. Study details: Public TCR beta signature analysis indicated the presence of both CMV infection and matching HLA type.

Study findings and constraints: Across the ex vivo response, the dominant clonotypes were HLA-C-restricted CMV-specific TCR beta clonotypes.

Germline V CDR1 and CDR2: SGHVS, FNYEAQ. The CDR3 consists of 17 residues. V dropped 5 bases and J dropped 8; count of bases not matched to a gene: 16. A single record per CDR3 protein comes from TCRdb applying MiXCR to the reads. The sample has around 770,000 distinct CDR3 sequences, roughly 29% seen once; the top ten hold around 14%. Ten or more counts support this clonotype. Its antigen remains unknown. J is TRBJ2-7 and V is TRBV7-6, with TRBD1 identical over 12 bases. Sequenced here: cultured CD8+ T cells from PBMCs, sampled from culture after CMV antigen stimulation. The sequence was obtained from a human donor in good health (CMV status not recorded). Some clones in this sample may be carry-over from other donors' samples. In DNA, the CDR3 is TGTGCCAGCAGCCTGGCACGGGACAGGGGGCCAAAAGAAAAGCAGTACTTC. It encodes CASSLARDRGPKEKQYF.